These T cell receptor beta chains were read from a single sample in a study of brain T cells in children with intractable seizures. Method: immunoSEQ multiplex PCR; TCRdb's copy keeps in-frame clones and lacks some. The sample lists tens of thousands of clones; about 90% were seen once. The sample consisted of peripheral blood, taken at surgery. These receptors all come from a girl aged 2 to 10 with Rasmussen encephalitis and intractable seizures. Each CDR3 is given without its conserved first and last residue. Rows may omit the clone size; those that give it use once, few, many or a size class.

clone size: .; J gene: TRBJ1-2; V gene: TRBV2; CDR3 protein: ASTLGGAGGYT
clone size: .; J gene: TRBJ2-1; V gene: TRBV29-1; CDR3 protein: SVDGSSGGAGSYNEQF
clone size: .; J gene: TRBJ1-2; V gene: TRBV28; CDR3 protein: ASSSVSPGRSYGYT
clone size: .; J gene: TRBJ2-1; V gene: TRBV6-5; CDR3 protein: ASSFSGSYNEQF
clone size: .; J gene: TRBJ2-7; V gene: TRBV2; CDR3 protein: ASSAGTSYEQY
clone size: .; J gene: TRBJ2-7; V gene: TRBV10-2; CDR3 protein: ASRPGTGGNYEQY
clone size: .; J gene: TRBJ1-2; V gene: TRBV28; CDR3 protein: ASSHFGRTGNGYT
clone size: .; J gene: TRBJ2-7; V gene: TRBV19; CDR3 protein: ASSLAGGTSEQY
clone size: .; J gene: TRBJ1-4; V gene: TRBV28; CDR3 protein: ASSSLTGESTNEKLF
clone size: .; J gene: TRBJ2-3; V gene: TRBV5-1; CDR3 protein: ASSLTGASTDTQY
clone size: .; J gene: TRBJ1-2; V gene: TRBV6-2/TRBV6-3; CDR3 protein: ASSSGNYGYT
clone size: .; J gene: TRBJ2-7; V gene: TRBV27; CDR3 protein: ASSPTRERVSYEQY
clone size: .; J gene: TRBJ2-1; V gene: TRBV11-2; CDR3 protein: ASSLVARRREQF
clone size: .; J gene: TRBJ1-1; V gene: TRBV4-1; CDR3 protein: ASSQGVPGQLNTEAF
clone size: .; J gene: TRBJ2-2; V gene: TRBV9; CDR3 protein: ASSVGLAGEIGELF
clone size: .; J gene: TRBJ2-3; V gene: TRBV3-1/TRBV3-2; CDR3 protein: ASSQEAGGDTQY
clone size: few; J gene: TRBJ2-2; V gene: TRBV24-1; CDR3 protein: ATSVATRDTGELF
clone size: .; J gene: TRBJ2-7; V gene: TRBV6-5; CDR3 protein: ASSRGGDRSYEQY
clone size: .; J gene: TRBJ2-1; V gene: TRBV18; CDR3 protein: ASSPSGARLQGVDNEQF
clone size: few; J gene: TRBJ1-5; V gene: TRBV6-5; CDR3 protein: ASSYSGVNQPQH
clone size: .; J gene: TRBJ1-2; V gene: TRBV28; CDR3 protein: ASSLSSYGYT
clone size: .; J gene: TRBJ2-7; V gene: TRBV10-3; CDR3 protein: AIREAGEQY
clone size: .; J gene: TRBJ2-3; V gene: TRBV7-9; CDR3 protein: ASSVQGRPDTQY
clone size: .; J gene: TRBJ2-1; V gene: TRBV15; CDR3 protein: ATSRGWWEEREQF
clone size: .; J gene: TRBJ2-3; V gene: TRBV7-2; CDR3 protein: ASSPMGSGGTRDTQY
clone size: .; J gene: TRBJ2-1; V gene: TRBV7-6; CDR3 protein: ASSLLGGAIDSEQF
clone size: .; J gene: TRBJ1-1; V gene: TRBV24-1; CDR3 protein: ATSDGGLPGTEAF
clone size: .; J gene: TRBJ2-3; V gene: TRBV4-1; CDR3 protein: ASSPLGVGTSGSGYTDTQY
clone size: .; J gene: TRBJ2-2; V gene: TRBV30; CDR3 protein: AWTPGQANTGELF
clone size: .; J gene: TRBJ1-6; V gene: TRBV2; CDR3 protein: ASKIDSPLH
clone size: .; J gene: TRBJ1-2; V gene: TRBV2; CDR3 protein: ASSENRGEGYGYT
clone size: .; J gene: TRBJ1-5; V gene: TRBV11-2; CDR3 protein: ASSLEDGGNQPQH
clone size: .; J gene: TRBJ1-1; V gene: TRBV28; CDR3 protein: ASSLSTEAF
clone size: .; J gene: TRBJ1-3; V gene: TRBV10-2; CDR3 protein: ASSETRTIGNTIY
clone size: once; J gene: TRBJ2-5; V gene: TRBV11-2; CDR3 protein: ASSLGGRAQETQY
clone size: .; J gene: TRBJ2-2; V gene: TRBV9; CDR3 protein: ASSVGGLAGVNTGELF
clone size: .; J gene: TRBJ2-7; V gene: TRBV7-2; CDR3 protein: ASSLDRSYEQY
clone size: .; J gene: TRBJ2-5; V gene: TRBV6-2/TRBV6-3; CDR3 protein: ASSYGRQGARKETQY
clone size: once; J gene: TRBJ2-7; V gene: TRBV5-6; CDR3 protein: ASSFSGRAHEQY
clone size: .; J gene: TRBJ2-7; V gene: TRBV19; CDR3 protein: ASSIPPNGEQY
clone size: .; J gene: TRBJ1-1; V gene: TRBV3-1/TRBV3-2; CDR3 protein: ASSPRMGPLNTEAF
clone size: .; J gene: TRBJ1-1; V gene: TRBV12-3/TRBV12-4; CDR3 protein: ASTFGQGRGAF
clone size: many; J gene: TRBJ2-3; V gene: TRBV6-5; CDR3 protein: ASTPGGPDTQY
clone size: .; J gene: TRBJ1-1; V gene: TRBV2; CDR3 protein: ASSEPTGGGTEAF
clone size: .; J gene: TRBJ2-1; V gene: TRBV4-1; CDR3 protein: ASSQEDLGGPEQF
clone size: .; J gene: TRBJ2-3; V gene: TRBV12-3/TRBV12-4; CDR3 protein: ASSLADTQY
clone size: .; J gene: TRBJ1-5; V gene: TRBV2; CDR3 protein: ASSEALRTENQPQH
clone size: .; J gene: TRBJ2-5; V gene: TRBV5-1; CDR3 protein: ASSFFTLAESWETQY
clone size: .; J gene: TRBJ1-1; V gene: TRBV2; CDR3 protein: ASRGTGNTEAF
clone size: .; J gene: TRBJ2-7; V gene: TRBV19; CDR3 protein: ASSIDPTSSYEQY
clone size: .; J gene: TRBJ1-4; V gene: TRBV5-6; CDR3 protein: ASSLAAGVSLNEKLF
clone size: .; J gene: TRBJ2-2; V gene: TRBV9; CDR3 protein: ASSVGPIGGNTGELF